This entry lists 28 T cell receptor beta chains sequenced from one sample in a study of tumor and adjacent non-tumor tissue in lung cancer (dated by TCRdb to the late 2010s). RNA was isolated from bulk unsorted tissue, and RNA quality was assessed with a NanoDrop ND-1000 and an Agilent 2100. The library came from multiplex PCR. The instrument given in TCRdb is Illumina HiSeq 2500. TCRbeta libraries were built by three rounds of nested PCR using primers (Table S4), following protocols modified from ARM-PCR. Through fastp at Q25 and MiXCR, TCRdb rebuilt clones from the public reads, retaining in-frame beta chains. Each CDR3 protein gets just one entry, which takes the most common genes and DNA from the rows behind it. The sample table lists some 100,000 distinct CDR3 sequences, around 80% of them with a count of one. The ten top clones hold about 40% of the sample. Source material: lung tumor tissue. The receptors originated from a woman aged 60-75 years with non-small cell lung cancer.

Many counts were recorded for this clonotype. CDR3 loop: CSAELQGIGGYTF. The CDR3 DNA follows: TGCAGTGCTGAATTACAGGGGATAGGTGGCTACACCTTC. This chain links TRBV20-1 with TRBJ1-2; TRBD1 matches 7 bases. The CDR3 runs to 13 residues. CDR1 is DFQATT, CDR2 SNEGSKA, per germline (reference sequence). V trimming: 5 bases; J trimming: 7 bases; junction bases outside the gene matches: 10.

Of note for this clonotype: This may arise from a read error, as a much more abundant clone is one base away. V gene TRBV4-1 combines with J gene TRBJ2-2; 7 positions agree with TRBD2. The CDR3 is 17 residues long. Germline CDR1 MGHRA, CDR2 YSYEKL. Trimming took 5 bases from V and 6 from J; bases not matched to a gene: 15. CDR3 sequence: CASSSREGRGFAGELFF. Here the CDR3 DNA reads TGCGCCAGCAGCTCTAGGGAGGGCCGCGGATTTGCCGGGGAGCTGTTTTTT.

The V call is TRBV19, the J call TRBJ2-5, with D uncertain. Germline V CDR1 and CDR2: LNHDA, SQIVND (reference sequence). V was cut by 4 bases and J by 5 bases, with 17 bases left in between. CDR3 size: 15 residues. CDR3 nucleotide sequence: TGTGCCAGTAGTAGAACTGGACGAGTAGGGGAGACCCAGTACTTC. It translates to CASSRTGRVGETQYF. Full variable domain (missing parts from reference TRBV19 and TRBJ2-5): DGGITQSPKYLFRKEGQNVTLSCEQNLNHDAMYWYRQDPGQGLRLIYYSQIVNDFQKGDIAEGYSVSREKKESFPLTVTSAQKNPTAFYLCASSRTGRVGETQYFGPGTRLLVL.

Regarding this clonotype: One base away lies a much larger clone, so this may be a sequencing read error. The V gene is TRBV29-1, the J gene TRBJ1-2; D gene ambiguous. This CDR3 has 13 residues. CDR1 is SQVTM, CDR2 ANQGSEA, per germline. V was clipped by 4 bases and J by 6 bases, with 15 bases between them. Here the CDR3 DNA reads TGCAGCGTTGGGGAGGAGATTCTTGATGGCTACACCTTC. This encodes CSVGEEILDGYTF.

Worth noting for this clonotype: A much larger clone sits a single nucleotide away, making a read error possible. This chain uses TRBV20-1 with TRBJ2-7, with 10 bases that match TRBD2. The J segment lost 4 bases and the V segment lost 0 bases, leaving 18 bases of the junction unmatched. In germline, CDR1 is DFQATT, CDR2 SNEGSKA (reference sequence). This CDR3 is built from 19 residues. Here the CDR3 DNA reads TGCAGTGCTAGAGATCCGCAAAGCGGGAGGGCCGGTATTGAGTACGAGCAGTACTTC. Its protein is CSARDPQSGRAGIEYEQYF.

About this clonotype itself: The junction shows a germline mismatch at one end, possibly a read error. This chain uses TRBV13 with TRBJ1-1, with 11 bases matching TRBD1. Germline loops: CDR1 PRHDT, CDR2 FYEKMQ (reference sequence). The CDR3 totals 16 residues. The CDR3 DNA is TGTACCAGCAGTTCCGGACAGGGGGCCAGTTACACTGAAGCTTTCTTT. Its protein product is CTSSSGQGASYTEAFF.

A word on this clonotype: This may arise from a read error, as a much more abundant clone is one base away. The rearrangement uses TRBV20-1 and TRBJ1-1; no firm D call. The CDR3 loop spans 13 amino acids. The V gene's germline CDR1 is DFQATT and CDR2 SNEGSKA (reference sequence). CDR3 in amino acids: CNASRQAFIEAFF. In DNA, the CDR3 is TGCAATGCTAGTCGGCAGGCGTTCATTGAAGCTTTCTTT.

Comment on this clonotype: An end of the junction does not agree with germline; a read error may underlie this. J is TRBJ1-5 and V is TRBV5-6, with 9 bases that match TRBD1. The CDR3 runs 14 residues. The germline CDR1 and CDR2 sequences are SGHDT and YYEEEE. The CDR3 sequence is CVSSSTGGIQPQHF. The CDR3 coding sequence is TGTGTCAGCAGCTCAACAGGGGGCATACAGCCCCAGCATTTT.

In its sample, this clonotype was seen many times. The rearrangement joins TRBV29-1 to TRBJ2-3; D is perhaps TRBD1 (5 bases). V lost 0 bases, J lost 4 bases, and 11 bases lay in between. In germline, CDR1 is SQVTM, CDR2 ANQGSEA. There are 14 residues in the CDR3. This CDR3 reads CSVEDGRVADTQYF. Written as DNA, the CDR3 is TGCAGCGTTGAAGACGGCAGGGTCGCAGATACGCAGTATTTT.

The table lists this clonotype with a few counts. The junction does not match germline at one end; this may be a read error. V gene TRBV4-3 combines with J gene TRBJ1-2; D gene uncertain. This CDR3 is 14 amino acids long. Germline lookup yields CDR1 LGHNA and CDR2 YSLEER. CDR3 in amino acids: CANSQEAHYYGYTF. The CDR3 nucleotides are TGCGCCAACAGCCAAGAGGCACACTACTATGGCTACACCTTC.

This clonotype was recorded many times. The genes are TRBV6-2 or TRBV6-3 and TRBJ2-7; D gene unclear. Germline-derived CDR1 and CDR2 are MNHEY and SVGEGT. V was clipped by 6 bases and J by 1 base, with 7 bases between them. This CDR3 has 12 residues. The CDR3 sequence: CASSLPSYEQYF. The CDR3 region has the DNA TGTGCCAGCAGCTTACCATCCTACGAGCAGTACTTC.

Notes on this clonotype: Possible read error: a much larger clone is one base away. As DNA, the CDR3 is TGTGCCAGCAGTTCCGGACTAGCGGAGTCTTTTACGCTAGCCAAAAACATTCAGTACTTC. Translated: CASSSGLAESFTLAKNIQYF. The rearrangement links TRBV6-2 or TRBV6-3 to TRBJ2-4; 10 nucleotides match TRBD2. In germline, CDR1 is MNHEY, CDR2 SVGEGT. V dropped 4 bases and J dropped 0; count of bases not matched to a gene: 15. CDR3 length: 20 amino acids.

The V gene is TRBV5-1, the J gene TRBJ2-3, with D maybe TRBD2 (7 bases). Germline CDR1 and CDR2: SGHRS and YFSETQ. The CDR3 extends over 16 amino acids. V was clipped by 4 bases and J by 11 bases, with 26 bases between them. The CDR3 DNA follows: TGCGCCAGCAGCCAAGGGGGTGGGGGGGCCGCAAATAGGCAGTATTTT. It encodes CASSQGGGGAANRQYF.

On this clonotype: One end of the junction is discordant with germline, which a read error may explain. The chain joins TRBV20-1 to TRBJ1-1; possible D gene TRBD1, 5 bases. The CDR3 length is 15 residues. Germline lookup yields CDR1 DFQATT and CDR2 SNEGSKA (reference sequence). CDR3 in amino acids: CSARNFRASNTGAFF. The CDR3 nucleotides are TGCAGTGCTAGAAATTTCAGGGCCTCGAACACTGGAGCTTTCTTT.

This clonotype was recorded at least ten times. The rearrangement uses TRBV6-2 or TRBV6-3 and TRBJ2-7; TRBD2 matches 7 bases. V gave up 5 bases and J gave up 0 bases; unmatched junction bases: 22. Germline V lookup: CDR1 MNHEY, CDR2 SVGEGT. The CDR3 runs 20 residues. The CDR3 DNA reads TGTGCCAGCAGTCCGGGGGGATTAGCGGGCACGACTGCTGGCTCCTACGAGCAGTACTTC. It yields the protein CASSPGGLAGTTAGSYEQYF.

Regarding this clonotype: A read error may be the cause here, since a much bigger clone is one base away. The J gene is TRBJ1-3, the V gene TRBV10-1; no definite D call. Germline lookup yields CDR1 WNHNN and CDR2 SYGVQD (reference sequence). The CDR3 length is 15 residues. Between the trimmed V and J ends, which lost 0 bases and 0 bases, there was a span of 6 bases. DNA of the CDR3: TGCGCCAGCAGTGAGTCGGTGAACTCTGGAAACACCATATATTTT. Its protein is CASSESVNSGNTIYF.

Comments on this clonotype: At one of its ends the junction is not consistent with the germline gene, which may arise from a read error. The CDR3 spells CSTRVVGADTQYF. The CDR3 bases are TGCAGTACTAGAGTAGTAGGGGCAGATACGCAGTATTTT. The J gene is TRBJ2-3, the V gene TRBV20-1; either TRBD1 or TRBD2 may fit D (5 bases each). From germline, CDR1 is DFQATT and CDR2 SNEGSKA (reference sequence). The CDR3 contains 13 residues.

Of note for this clonotype: One junction end does not reproduce the germline sequence, and a read error may be involved. V gene TRBV6-5 combines with J gene TRBJ1-1; tentative D call: TRBD1 (5 bases). This CDR3 has 14 residues. Germline V gene data show CDR1 as MNHEY and CDR2 as SVGAGI. As DNA, the CDR3 is TGTGCTAGCAGACCATCGGGGACGAACACTGATGGTTTCTTT. Translation: CASRPSGTNTDGFF.

Remarks on this clonotype: One end of the junction varies from germline; a read error may be responsible. The rearrangement links TRBV20-1 to TRBJ1-2; D not certain. CDR1 is DFQATT, CDR2 SNEGSKA, per germline (reference sequence). The CDR3 is 13 residues long. CDR3 sequence reads: CTAIMRDMKGYTF. As DNA, the CDR3 is TGCACTGCTATTATGAGGGATATGAAGGGCTACACCTTC.

The J gene is TRBJ1-4, the V gene TRBV28; possibly TRBD1 for D (5 bases). V lost 5 bases and J lost 4, with 11 bases in between. The germline V gene has CDR1 MDHEN and CDR2 SYDVKM. This CDR3 contains 14 residues. In nucleotides, the CDR3 is TGTGCCAGCAGTACACTGGGGGGTAATGAAAAACTGTTTTTT. Its translation: CASSTLGGNEKLFF.

In its sample, this clonotype was seen a few times. The chain links TRBV7-2 to TRBJ2-1; 7 bases are a match to TRBD1. Losses at the gene ends were 3 bases for V and 0 bases for J; bases not matched to a gene: 2. Germline loops: CDR1 SGHTA, CDR2 FQGNSA. This CDR3 contains 15 residues. The CDR3 sequence is CASSLGDSSYNEQFF. CDR3 nucleotides: TGTGCCAGCAGCTTGGGGGACAGCTCCTACAATGAGCAGTTCTTC. Together with reference TRBV7-2 and TRBJ2-1, the CDR3 gives the full variable domain: GAGVSQSPSNKVTEKGKDVELRCDPISGHTALYWYRQSLGQGLEFLIYFQGNSAPDKSGLPSDRFSAERTGGSVSTLTIQRTQQEDSAVYLCASSLGDSSYNEQFFGPGTRLTVL.

In regard to this clonotype: One end of the junction varies from germline; a read error may be responsible. This chain connects TRBV20-1 to TRBJ2-7; 8 bases map to TRBD2. The length of the CDR3 is 14 residues. CDR1 and CDR2 (germline): DFQATT, SNEGSKA (reference sequence). This CDR3 is CSTRQPAGDLEQYF. In DNA form, the CDR3 reads TGCAGTACTAGACAACCAGCGGGAGACCTCGAGCAGTACTTC.

In the case of this clonotype: Possible read error: a much larger clone is one base away. This chain joins TRBV2 and TRBJ2-7; 7 bases line up with TRBD1. The CDR3 covers 17 residues. With V trimmed by 1 base and J by 6 bases, 15 bases remained unmatched. Germline CDR1 and CDR2: SNHLY and FYNNEI. The CDR3 coding sequence is TGTGCCAGCAGTGAAGATCAGGACAGGCGTTTACGTGGCGAGCAGTACTTC. Translating it yields CASSEDQDRRLRGEQYF.

On this clonotype: A much larger clonotype is one base distant, so this may be a read error. Here the CDR3 omits its conserved ending phenylalanine or tryptophan, so a read error is the likely source. This chain joins TRBV29-1 and TRBJ1-1; the D gene is possibly TRBD1 (6 bases). The CDR3 consists of 15 residues. V dropped 6 bases and J dropped 0 bases, with 17 bases sitting between them. In germline, CDR1 is SQVTM, CDR2 ANQGSEA. As DNA, the CDR3 is TGCAGCGTCCGTCCCGGGACATTGATGAACACTGAAGCTTTCTCT. It is translated as CSVRPGTLMNTEAFS.

Remarks on this clonotype: A much more abundant neighbour one base away suggests this may be a read error. J is TRBJ2-2 and V is TRBV20-1, with D possibly being TRBD2 (6 bases). Looked up from germline, CDR1 is DFQATT and CDR2 is SNEGSKA (reference sequence). The CDR3 covers 16 residues. As DNA, the CDR3 is TGCAGTGCGCGGAAGGCGGGACCCACGAACACCGAGGAGCTGTTTTTT. Amino acid sequence: CSARKAGPTNTEELFF.

A remark on this clonotype: The limits of the CDR3 on the DNA are not certain, so only TCRdb's listed CDR3 is given. The J gene is TRBJ2-5, the V gene TRBV12-3 or TRBV12-4; TRBD1, the table's D call, was not compared with the DNA. The CDR3 length equals 13 residues, ends included. The CDR3 is CASSLWGQGTEYF.

As for this clonotype: This may arise from a read error, as a much more abundant clone is one base away. The chain has TRBV12-3 or TRBV12-4 and TRBJ1-2; the D gene is possibly TRBD1 (5 bases). V lost 6 bases to trimming and J lost 6 bases, with 14 bases between them. The length of the CDR3 is 13 residues. For the CDR3, the DNA is TGTGCCAGCAGATTACAGGTGGATCATGGCTACACCTTC. Its protein product is CASRLQVDHGYTF.

A remark on this clonotype: One junction end does not reproduce the germline sequence, and a read error may be involved. The chain is built from TRBV6-5 and TRBJ2-5; tentative D call: TRBD2 (6 bases). The germline V gene has CDR1 MNHEY and CDR2 SVGAGI. The CDR3 extends over 14 amino acids. CDR3 region: CGSSPVLSGEAQYF. The CDR3, as DNA: TGTGGCAGCAGTCCGGTACTTTCGGGGGAGGCCCAGTACTTC.